This entry lists 32 T cell receptor beta chains sequenced from one sample in a study of CD8 T cells in ankylosing spondylitis (TCRdb year 2017). Library prep was done by 5' RACE. Sequencing was carried out with an Illumina HiSeq 2500. TCRdb reran the public reads through fastp at Q25 and MiXCR, keeping productive beta chains. For every CDR3 protein sequence, its rows merge into one entry that carries the most common genes and DNA. The sample yields 100,000 to 150,000 distinct CDR3 sequences; about an eighth were counted once. The ten largest clones add up to roughly 4.5% of the sample. The sample comprised blood, either unsorted or a sorted T cell fraction (not recorded which). The origin of the receptors is a female donor with ankylosing spondylitis or in good health (not recorded which).

With regard to this clonotype: This may come from a read error, since a much larger clone is one base off. The V and J genes are TRBV5-1 and TRBJ2-1, with 7 bases aligning to TRBD1. The CDR3 spans 15 residues. Germline CDR1 reads SGHRS; CDR2 reads YFSETQ. The CDR3 DNA reads as TGCGCCGGCAGCAGGGACAGTGGGGCCTACAATGAGCAGTTCTTC. It translates to CAGSRDSGAYNEQFF.

This clonotype came up many times. This chain links TRBV29-1 with TRBJ2-4, with D possibly being TRBD1 (5 bases). Germline V gene sequence: CDR1 SQVTM, CDR2 ANQGSEA. V was trimmed by 4 bases and J by 0 bases, leaving 16 bases between them. The CDR3 is 16 residues long. CDR3 DNA: TGCAGCGTTGCCCCCCGACAGACACTAGCCAAAAACATTCAGTACTTC. Amino acids: CSVAPRQTLAKNIQYF.

This clonotype was detected a few times. The chain combines TRBV5-4 with TRBJ1-6, with a tentative D call TRBD1 (6 bases). This CDR3 region has 15 residues. Germline CDR1 SGHNT, CDR2 YYREEE (reference sequence). Trimming shortened V by 2 bases and J by 7 bases, and 13 bases separated the two germline ends. CDR3: CASSFGGGENSPLHF. The CDR3 nucleotides are TGTGCCAGCAGCTTCGGAGGGGGTGAAAATTCACCCCTCCACTTT.

This clonotype was detected many times. The gene calls are TRBV10-3 and TRBJ1-1; D ambiguous. The germline gives CDR1 ENHRY, CDR2 SYGVKD. The CDR3 loop spans 13 amino acids. Trimming took off 3 bases at V and 5 bases at J, with 10 bases between the two ends. CDR3 nucleotide sequence: TGTGCCATCAGTGAAGTTTTCGGGACTGAAGCTTTCTTT. Residues: CAISEVFGTEAFF.

In its sample, this clonotype was seen many times. J is TRBJ1-5 and V is TRBV5-1; TRBD1 might be the D (5 bases). V dropped 5 bases and J dropped 4 bases, with 16 bases sitting between them. CDR1 and CDR2 from the germline V gene are SGHRS and YFSETQ. The CDR3 is 15 residues long. The CDR3: CASSSGDRENQPQHF. CDR3 nucleotide sequence: TGCGCCAGCAGTTCGGGGGATAGGGAGAATCAGCCCCAGCATTTT.

This clonotype was picked up many times. V usage is TRBV9 and J usage is TRBJ2-3; TRBD2 is a possible D gene (6 bases). V dropped 4 bases and J dropped 1 base, with 16 bases sitting between them. Germline assignment: CDR1 SGDLS and CDR2 YYNGEE. CDR3 length equals 16 residues. CDR3 in amino acids: CASSTSGTPRTDTQYF. For the CDR3, the DNA is TGTGCCAGCAGCACATCCGGGACTCCTCGCACAGATACGCAGTATTTT.

The chain carries TRBV6-5 and TRBJ2-7, with 7 bases matching TRBD1. Looked up from germline, CDR1 is MNHEY and CDR2 is SVGAGI. V gave up 4 bases and J gave up 2 bases; unmatched junction bases: 11. This CDR3 has 16 residues. In nucleotides, the CDR3 is TGTGCCAGCAGTTCCAACAGGGGCATCGGGGCCTACGAGCAGTACTTC. Residues: CASSSNRGIGAYEQYF.

Many counts were recorded for this clonotype. V usage is TRBV7-6 and J usage is TRBJ1-6; no clear D gene. Germline loops: CDR1 SGHVS, CDR2 FNYEAQ. The CDR3 totals 14 residues. V was cut by 5 bases and J by 1 base, with 6 bases left in between. CDR3 bases: TGTGCCAGCAGCCTGGGGTCCTATAATTCACCCCTCCACTTT. It specifies CASSLGSYNSPLHF.

This clonotype was counted ten times or more. The chain couples TRBV11-2 to TRBJ2-5, with 11 bases lining up with TRBD2. CDR1 and CDR2 (germline): SGHAT, FQNNGV. This CDR3 contains 17 residues. With 3 bases clipped from V and 1 base from J, the junction kept 7 bases outside the gene matches. The CDR3 region has the DNA TGTGCCAGCAGCTTTGAGTCGCTAGCGGGGGGCCAAGAGACCCAGTACTTC. Protein: CASSFESLAGGQETQYF.

At least ten counts were recorded for this clonotype. The genes are TRBV28 and TRBJ1-1; 10 bases match TRBD1. This CDR3 comprises 14 residues. Trimming cost V 5 bases and J 5 bases; bases outside gene matches: 5. CDR1 MDHEN and CDR2 SYDVKM come from the germline V gene. The CDR3 sequence is CASSPGQGTTEAFF. DNA of the CDR3: TGTGCCAGCAGTCCGGGACAGGGGACGACTGAAGCTTTCTTT.

This clonotype was observed a handful of times. The J gene is TRBJ2-2, the V gene TRBV4-1; 8 bases agree with TRBD2. The germline CDR1 and CDR2 sequences are MGHRA and YSYEKL. CDR3 length: 15 residues. Germline trimming cut 5 bases from V and 6 bases from J; bases unmatched to any gene: 8. CDR3 DNA: TGCGCCAGCAGCATCGGGACTAGATTTCCCGGGGAGCTGTTTTTT. Translated: CASSIGTRFPGELFF.

This clonotype has more than one count but fewer than ten. This clone may be a read error of a much larger clone one base away. The rearrangement joins TRBV19 to TRBJ1-1, with a weak D call TRBD1 (5 bases). CDR1 and CDR2 (germline): LNHDA, SQIVND (reference sequence). The CDR3 has 15 residues. The CDR3 DNA reads as TGTACCAGTAGAGTGAGAGGGGCGCGGAACACTGAAGCTTTCTTT. The encoded protein is CTSRVRGARNTEAFF. Together with reference TRBV19 and TRBJ1-1, the CDR3 gives the full variable domain: DGGITQSPKYLFRKEGQNVTLSCEQNLNHDAMYWYRQDPGQGLRLIYYSQIVNDFQKGDIAEGYSVSREKKESFPLTVTSAQKNPTAFYLCTSRVRGARNTEAFFGQGTRLTVV.

Many counts were recorded for this clonotype. The V gene is TRBV20-1, the J gene TRBJ2-1; tentatively, D is TRBD2 (5 bases). The ends were cut back, 2 bases at V and 9 bases at J, with 20 bases in the middle. From germline, CDR1 is DFQATT and CDR2 SNEGSKA (reference sequence). CDR3 length: 15 residues. Here the CDR3 reads CSARQASTRGSEQFF. The CDR3 DNA is TGCAGTGCTAGACAGGCTTCCACGCGCGGGTCTGAGCAGTTCTTC.

The gene calls are TRBV3-1 and TRBJ2-2; D not certain. Germline lookup yields CDR1 LGHDT and CDR2 YNNKEL (reference sequence). The CDR3 length is 12 residues. The V end lost 2 bases, the J end lost 7 bases, and 5 bases lay between the germline ends. The CDR3 sequence is CASSQYYGELFF. The CDR3 region has the DNA TGTGCCAGCAGCCAATACTACGGGGAGCTGTTTTTT.

J is TRBJ2-2 and V is TRBV10-3; D is ambiguous. Between the trimmed V and J ends, which lost 4 bases and 0 bases, there was a span of 9 bases. Germline V lookup: CDR1 ENHRY, CDR2 SYGVKD. The CDR3 length is 15 residues. For the CDR3, the DNA is TGTGCCATCAGTGGGTTACCCGCGAACACCGGGGAGCTGTTTTTT. This encodes CAISGLPANTGELFF.

This clonotype was seen ten or more times. This chain joins TRBV5-1 and TRBJ1-1; D is unclear. The CDR3 loop spans 13 amino acids. Trimming took 4 bases from V and 4 from J, leaving 11 bases between them. The germline V gene has CDR1 SGHRS and CDR2 YFSETQ. The chain's CDR3 is CASSGPSSTEAFF. The CDR3 nucleotides are TGCGCCAGCAGCGGACCGTCAAGCACTGAAGCTTTCTTT.

At least ten counts were recorded for this clonotype. The rearrangement links TRBV5-4 to TRBJ2-7, with 7 bases that match TRBD1. V shed 0 bases, J shed 5 bases, and the junction held 5 bases outside the gene matches. The CDR3 length is 14 residues. Germline V gene lookup returns CDR1 SGHNT and CDR2 YYREEE (reference sequence). The CDR3 DNA follows: TGTGCCAGCAGCTTGGATAGAGGGGGCCACGAGCAGTACTTC. This codes for CASSLDRGGHEQYF.

The gene calls are TRBV2 and TRBJ1-2; 8 positions agree with TRBD1. Losses at the gene ends were 4 bases for V and 8 bases for J; bases not matched to a gene: 12. Germline lookup yields CDR1 SNHLY and CDR2 FYNNEI. There are 15 residues in the CDR3. The CDR3: CASSAVTGAEGGYTF. The CDR3 coding sequence is TGTGCCAGCAGTGCGGTGACAGGGGCCGAGGGGGGCTACACCTTC.

This clonotype was seen a handful of times. The V gene is TRBV9, the J gene TRBJ2-3; tentatively, D is TRBD1 or TRBD2 (7 bases each). The germline V and J ends were trimmed by 4 bases and 2 bases, with 14 bases remaining between them. Per the germline V gene, CDR1 is SGDLS and CDR2 is YYNGEE. The CDR3 totals 15 residues. For the CDR3, the DNA is TGTGCCAGCAGCTCCAGGGGGGGCCTCACAGATACGCAGTATTTT. It encodes CASSSRGGLTDTQYF.

The rearrangement links TRBV4-1 to TRBJ2-4; possible D gene TRBD1, 5 bases. The CDR3 is 15 amino acids. The germline V gene encodes CDR1 MGHRA and CDR2 YSYEKL. Trimming left V 0 bases short and J 1 base short, with 7 bases between. CDR3: CASSQDHRAKNIQYF. The CDR3 DNA reads TGCGCCAGCAGCCAAGATCACAGGGCCAAAAACATTCAGTACTTC.

This clonotype showed up many times. V is TRBV7-9 and J is TRBJ2-3; D might be TRBD1 (5 bases). Trimming cost V 1 base and J 5 bases, with 13 bases left between them. The length of the CDR3 is 15 residues. Germline V gives CDR1 SEHNR, CDR2 FQNEAQ (reference sequence). The CDR3 loop is CASSLEFRVEDTQYF. CDR3 nucleotide sequence: TGTGCCAGCAGCTTAGAGTTCAGGGTGGAAGATACGCAGTATTTT. The whole variable domain, remainder taken from reference TRBV7-9 and TRBJ2-3, is DTGVSQNPRHKITKRGQNVTFRCDPISEHNRLYWYRQTLGQGPEFLTYFQNEAQLEKSRLLSDRFSAERPKGSFSTLEIQRTEQGDSAMYLCASSLEFRVEDTQYFGPGTRLTVL.

Ten or more counts support this clonotype. The chain carries TRBV6-2 or TRBV6-3 and TRBJ2-1; D not certain. The length of the CDR3 is 14 residues. Trimming cost V 2 bases and J 2 bases, with 7 bases left between them. CDR1 MNHEY and CDR2 SVGEGT come from the germline V gene. The CDR3 region has the DNA TGTGCCAGCAGTTACCCAAAGACCTACAATGAGCAGTTCTTC. As protein: CASSYPKTYNEQFF.

The chain links TRBV29-1 to TRBJ1-5; D is ambiguous. Looked up from germline, CDR1 is SQVTM and CDR2 is ANQGSEA. CDR3 length equals 13 residues. V was pared by 4 bases and J by 5 bases, with 12 bases between. The CDR3 here is CSVAVGWDQPQHF. The CDR3 nucleotides read TGCAGCGTTGCTGTGGGGTGGGATCAGCCCCAGCATTTT.

This clonotype was recorded many times. The chain combines TRBV5-4 with TRBJ2-5; maybe TRBD2 (5 bases). The V end lost 2 bases, the J end lost 1 base, and 12 bases lay between the germline ends. Per germline, CDR1 SGHNT and CDR2 YYREEE (reference sequence). This CDR3 spans 15 amino acids. The CDR3 nucleotides are TGTGCCAGCAGCTTCCGGGGTACCTTCCAAGAGACCCAGTACTTC. Protein: CASSFRGTFQETQYF. The whole variable domain, filled in from reference TRBV5-4 and TRBJ2-5, reads ETGVTQSPTHLIKTRGQQVTLRCSSQSGHNTVSWYQQALGQGPQFIFQYYREEENGRGNFPPRFSGLQFPNYSSELNVNALELDDSALYLCASSFRGTFQETQYFGPGTRLLVL.

This clonotype was seen ten or more times. The rearrangement links TRBV20-1 to TRBJ2-1, with 7 nucleotides matching TRBD1. With 5 bases clipped from V and 2 bases from J, the junction kept 3 bases outside the gene matches. This CDR3 spans 13 amino acids. Per germline, CDR1 DFQATT and CDR2 SNEGSKA (reference sequence). The CDR3 here is CSARTGAYNEQFF. In DNA, the CDR3 is TGCAGTGCTCGTACAGGGGCCTACAATGAGCAGTTCTTC.

In its sample, this clonotype was seen many times. V is TRBV21-1 and J is TRBJ2-1; the D segment call TRBD1 is taken from the table without a DNA check. TRBV21-1 is an annotated pseudogene. The CDR3 is made up of 13 amino acids. CDR3 nucleotides: TGTGCCAGCAGCCAGGACAGTCTCAATGAGCAGTTCTTC. This translates into CASSQDSLNEQFF.

This clonotype came up many times. This chain uses TRBV5-1 with TRBJ1-1; 7 bases line up with TRBD1. V lost 3 bases to trimming and J lost 7 bases; unmatched junction nucleotides: 3. This CDR3 comprises 12 residues. Looked up from germline, CDR1 is SGHRS and CDR2 is YFSETQ. CDR3 nucleotides: TGCGCCAGCAGCTCTACAGGGGTTGAAGCTTTCTTT. Encoded protein: CASSSTGVEAFF.

This rearrangement joins TRBV12-3 or TRBV12-4 to TRBJ2-7, with 11 nucleotides matching TRBD2. The CDR3 is 15 residues long. V lost 5 bases to trimming and J lost 2 bases; unmatched junction nucleotides: 5. The CDR3 loop reads CASSTLTSGTYEQYF. In DNA form, the CDR3 reads TGTGCCAGCAGTACCCTGACTAGCGGGACCTACGAGCAGTACTTC.

DNA for the CDR3: TGTGCCAGCAGCTTAGGACTAGCGGGGGAGAGCTCCTACAATGAGCAGTTCTTC. Protein sequence: CASSLGLAGESSYNEQFF. The V and J genes are TRBV11-2 and TRBJ2-1; 12 nucleotides agree with TRBD2. The CDR3 has 18 residues. With V trimmed by 1 base and J by 0 bases, 4 bases remained unmatched. Germline V lookup: CDR1 SGHAT, CDR2 FQNNGV.

This clonotype appeared many times. A junction boundary mismatches the germline segment, possibly from a read error. The chain uses TRBV29-1 and TRBJ2-5; the D gene is possibly TRBD1 (5 bases). This CDR3 is built from 13 residues. The V gene's germline CDR1 is SQVTM and CDR2 ANQGSEA. Here the CDR3 reads CSVEDSYGETQYF. Written as DNA, the CDR3 is TGCAGCGTAGAAGACAGTTACGGCGAGACCCAGTACTTC.

Only a few counts were recorded for this clonotype. The chain carries TRBV3-1 and TRBJ2-7; maybe TRBD1 (6 bases). This CDR3 region has 14 residues. The germline CDR1 and CDR2 sequences are LGHDT and YNNKEL (reference sequence). Trimming cost V 1 base and J 4 bases, with 11 bases left between them. CDR3 region: CASSQGTRGYEQYF. The CDR3 coding sequence is TGTGCCAGCAGCCAAGGAACGAGGGGGTACGAGCAGTACTTC.

V gene TRBV3-1 combines with J gene TRBJ2-5; 9 positions match TRBD2. The CDR3 sequence is 17 residues long. CDR1 LGHDT and CDR2 YNNKEL come from the germline V gene (reference sequence). The V and J ends lost 0 bases and 5 bases, in that order; junction bases with no gene match: 10. The CDR3 sequence: CASSQDRGTSLGETQYF. Here the CDR3 DNA reads TGTGCCAGCAGCCAAGATCGGGGGACTAGCCTAGGGGAGACCCAGTACTTC.